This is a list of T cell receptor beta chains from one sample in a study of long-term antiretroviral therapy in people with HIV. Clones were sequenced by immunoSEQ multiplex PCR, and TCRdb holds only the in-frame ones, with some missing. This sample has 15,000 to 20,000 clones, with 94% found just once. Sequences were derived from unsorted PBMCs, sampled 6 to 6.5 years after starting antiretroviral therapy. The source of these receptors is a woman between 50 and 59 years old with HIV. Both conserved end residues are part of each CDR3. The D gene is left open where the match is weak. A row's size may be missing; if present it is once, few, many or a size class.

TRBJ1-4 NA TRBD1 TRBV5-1 TGCGCCAGCAGCCGACAGGGTAATAATAATGAAAAACTGTTTTTT CASSRQGNNNEKLFF
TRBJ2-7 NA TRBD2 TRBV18 TGTGCCAGCTCACTCAACCCAGCGGGAGGCCTCTCCTACGAGCAGTACTTC CASSLNPAGGLSYEQYF
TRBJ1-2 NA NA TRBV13 TGTGCCAGCAGCCATCGGACGGAAAGTAACTATGGCTACACCTTC CASSHRTESNYGYTF
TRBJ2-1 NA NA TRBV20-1 TGCAGTGCTAACTACAGAGAGCAGTTCTTC CSANYREQFF
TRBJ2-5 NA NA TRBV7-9 TGTGCCAGCAGAGAGGGGGAGGAGACCCAGTACTTC CASREGEETQYF
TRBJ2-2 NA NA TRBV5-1 TGCGCCAGCAGCGACGGAAGGGGTGCCGGGGAGCTGTTTTTT CASSDGRGAGELFF
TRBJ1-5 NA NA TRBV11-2 TGTGCCAGCAGCTTGGGGGGCCCCCCTCAGCCCCAGCATTTT CASSLGGPPQPQHF
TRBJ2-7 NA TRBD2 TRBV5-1 TGCGCCAGCAGCTTTAGCAGCGGGGCCTACGAGCAGTACTTC CASSFSSGAYEQYF
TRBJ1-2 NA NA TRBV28 TGTGCCAGCAGTTTAATGTCCTATGGCTACACCTTC CASSLMSYGYTF
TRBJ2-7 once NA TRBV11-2 TGTGCCAGCAGCTGGACAGCTAAACCGTCCTACGAGCAGTACTTC CASSWTAKPSYEQYF
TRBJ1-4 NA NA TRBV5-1 TGCGCCAGCAGGGGGCAGGGCGGACATGAAAAACTGTTTTTT CASRGQGGHEKLFF
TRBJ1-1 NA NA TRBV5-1 TGCGCCAGCAGCTTGGAGGCAGGAGGTAGTGAAGCTTTCTTT CASSLEAGGSEAFF
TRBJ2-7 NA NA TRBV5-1 TGCGCCAGCAGCTTGGGGGGGACCATAGCCTACGAGCAGTACTTC CASSLGGTIAYEQYF
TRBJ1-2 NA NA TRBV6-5 TGTGCCAGCAGTTCGACAGCTTTCTATGGCTACACCTTC CASSSTAFYGYTF
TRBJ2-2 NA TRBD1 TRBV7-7 TGTGCCAGCAGCGCGCAGGGGGCTGGGGAGCTGTTTTTT CASSAQGAGELFF
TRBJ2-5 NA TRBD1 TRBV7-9 TGTGCCAGCAGCTTACCATCCCCGGGGACAGGTGAAGAGACCCAGTACTTC CASSLPSPGTGEETQYF
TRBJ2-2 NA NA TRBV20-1 TGCAGTGCTAGCTTTACCGGGGAGCTGTTTTTT CSASFTGELFF
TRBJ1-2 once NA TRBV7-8 TGTGCCAGCAGCTCGACAGGAGGGTCCTATGGCTACACCTTC CASSSTGGSYGYTF
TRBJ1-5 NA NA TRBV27 TGTGCCAGCAGTTTATCCGCTGGGAGCAATCAGCCCCAGCATTTT CASSLSAGSNQPQHF
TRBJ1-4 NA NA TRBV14 TGTGCCAGCAGCCAAGAAGCAGGGCTGAAACTGTTTTTT CASSQEAGLKLFF
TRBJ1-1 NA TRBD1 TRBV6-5 TGTGCCAGCAGTTACAACAGGGGCACTGAAGCTTTCTTT CASSYNRGTEAFF
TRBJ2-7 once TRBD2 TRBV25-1 TGTGCCAGCAGTGAACTAGCGGGAGGCCCCTACGAGCAGTACTTC CASSELAGGPYEQYF
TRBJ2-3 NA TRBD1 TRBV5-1 TGCGCCAGCAGCTTTTTAAGACAGGGCCCAGATACGCAGTATTTT CASSFLRQGPDTQYF
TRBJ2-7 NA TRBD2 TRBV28 TGTGCCAGCAGACTTGGACTAGCGGGAGGCGAGCAGTACTTC CASRLGLAGGEQYF
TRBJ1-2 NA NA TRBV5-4 TGTGCCAGCAGCCCGAGGTCTGGGGGCTACTATGGCTACACCTTC CASSPRSGGYYGYTF
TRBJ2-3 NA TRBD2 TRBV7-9 TGTGCCAGCGATAGCGGGAGCACAGATACGCAGTATTTT CASDSGSTDTQYF
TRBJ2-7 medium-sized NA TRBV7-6 TGTGCCAGCAGCTTAGAGGTTAGCGTAACCTACGAGCAGTACTTC CASSLEVSVTYEQYF
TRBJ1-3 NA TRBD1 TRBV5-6 TGTGCCAGCAGCCCCCGGACAGGTTTCCCCTCTGGAAACACCATATATTTT CASSPRTGFPSGNTIYF
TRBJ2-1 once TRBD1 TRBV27 TGTGCCAGCAGTTTGGGGGGACAGGGGCCCGGATGGGGACTCAATGAGCAGTTCTTC CASSLGGQGPGWGLNEQFF
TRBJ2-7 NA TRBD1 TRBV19 TGTGCCAGTAGCGACCCGGGACAGGGGATTTACGAGCAGTACTTC CASSDPGQGIYEQYF
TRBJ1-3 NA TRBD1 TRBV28 TGTGCCAGCAGTGCAGGGACAGACAAAGGAAACACCATATATTTT CASSAGTDKGNTIYF
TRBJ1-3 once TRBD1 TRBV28 TGTGCCAGCAGTACAGGGGGCGCTGGAAACACCATATATTTT CASSTGGAGNTIYF
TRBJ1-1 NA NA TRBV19 TGTGCCAGTTCTTTACAGGGCGGGGGCACTGAAGCTTTCTTT CASSLQGGGTEAFF
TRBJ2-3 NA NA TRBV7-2 TGTGCCAGCAGCTTAGGCGGCACCCGGCCGGATACGCAGTATTTT CASSLGGTRPDTQYF
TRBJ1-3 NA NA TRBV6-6 TGTGCCAGCAGAGAGGACGGAGCTGGAAACACCATATATTTT CASREDGAGNTIYF
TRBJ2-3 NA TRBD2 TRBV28 TGTGCCTGCGGGGGTTTTGGGTCAGGCGCAGATACGCAGTATTTT CACGGFGSGADTQYF
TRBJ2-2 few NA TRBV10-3 TGTGCCATCGGAGGGGGGGACTCCGGGGAGCTGTTTTTT CAIGGGDSGELFF
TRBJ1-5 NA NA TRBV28 TGTGCCAGCAAGGGAGCACAGGTTAGCAATCAGCCCCAGCATTTT CASKGAQVSNQPQHF
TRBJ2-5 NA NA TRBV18 TGTGCCAGCTCACCACTAAAGGGAGATGGAGAGACCCAGTACTTC CASSPLKGDGETQYF
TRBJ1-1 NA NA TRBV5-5 TGTGCCAGCAGCTTCTTAGACCGTAGGCCTGGAGCTTTCTTT CASSFLDRRPGAFF
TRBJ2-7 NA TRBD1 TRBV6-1 TGTGCCAGCAGGGAAAGACAGGGGGGGGGATCCTACGAGCAGTACTTC CASRERQGGGSYEQYF
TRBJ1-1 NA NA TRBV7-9 TGTGCCAGCAGCTTACAGTCCATGAACACTGAAGCTTTCTTT CASSLQSMNTEAFF
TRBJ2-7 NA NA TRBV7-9 TGTGCCAGCAGCTTCAGCTACGAGCAGTACTTC CASSFSYEQYF
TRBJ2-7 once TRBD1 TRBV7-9 TGTGCCAGCAGCCGGGACAGGGGATCCTACGAGCAGTACTTC CASSRDRGSYEQYF
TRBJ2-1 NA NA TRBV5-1 TGCGCCAGCAGCTTGGTGGACAGCTCCTACAATGAGCAGTTCTTC CASSLVDSSYNEQFF
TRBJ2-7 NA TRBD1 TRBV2 TGTGCCAGCATTAGGACCCAGGGGGTCGGCTACGAGCAGTACTTC CASIRTQGVGYEQYF
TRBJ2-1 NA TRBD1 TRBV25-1 TGTGCCAGCAGTGAGTGGGGACAGGGTTACAATGAGCAGTTCTTC CASSEWGQGYNEQFF
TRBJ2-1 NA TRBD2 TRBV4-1 TGCGCCAGCAGCCAACCTCCCCCGGGACTAGCGGATGAGCAGTTCTTC CASSQPPPGLADEQFF
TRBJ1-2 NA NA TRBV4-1 TGCGCCAGCAGCCAGGGGTTTTATGGCTACACCTTC CASSQGFYGYTF
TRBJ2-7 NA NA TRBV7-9 TGTGCCAGCAGCTTACAGTACGAGCAGTACTTC CASSLQYEQYF
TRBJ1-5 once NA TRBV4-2 TGTGCCAGCAGTCGGGATAGCAATCAGCCCCAGCATTTT CASSRDSNQPQHF
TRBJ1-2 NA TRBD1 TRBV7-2 TGTGCCAGCAGCTATCCGGCAGGGGGCGCAGGGGGCTACACCTTC CASSYPAGGAGGYTF